This passage covers 3 T cell receptor beta chains from one sample sequenced in a study of OX40 agonist ivuxolimab in advanced cancers. Repertoires were generated with immunoSEQ multiplex PCR, while TCRdb's copy carries only in-frame clones and drops some. The profile shows some 68,000 clones, about 88% of them singletons. The specimen was CD4+ or CD8+ T cells sorted from blood, collected in a trial of the OX40 agonist ivuxolimab. All receptors come from an adult with an advanced solid tumor such as melanoma, head and neck, liver or kidney cancer.

This chain uses TRBV7-9 with TRBJ1-1; TRBD1 matches 7 bases. The CDR3 runs to 15 residues. Per germline, CDR1 SEHNR and CDR2 FQNEAQ (reference sequence). After removal of 10 bases from V and 1 base from J, the junction contained 12 bases not matched to a gene. The CDR3 DNA sequence: TGTGCCACTGTTCTTAGCCAGGGGGGGAACACTGAAGCTTTCTTT. This encodes CATVLSQGGNTEAFF. The full variable domain, its missing parts supplied by reference TRBV7-9 and TRBJ1-1, is DTGVSQNPRHKITKRGQNVTFRCDPISEHNRLYWYRQTLGQGPEFLTYFQNEAQLEKSRLLSDRFSAERPKGSFSTLEIQRTEQGDSAMYLCATVLSQGGNTEAFFGQGTRLTVV.

The chain is built from TRBV4-1 and TRBJ2-3, with 8 bases identical to TRBD2. This CDR3 spans 15 amino acids. The J segment lost 1 base and the V segment lost 2 bases, leaving 2 bases of the junction unmatched. In germline, CDR1 is MGHRA, CDR2 YSYEKL. CDR3 sequence: CASSQLLAGTDTQYF. The CDR3 bases are TGCGCCAGCAGCCAACTACTAGCGGGCACAGATACGCAGTATTTT.

This sequence joins TRBV29-1 and TRBJ2-2; TRBD2 aligns across 12 bases. This CDR3 contains 16 residues. Per the germline V gene, CDR1 is SQVTM and CDR2 is ANQGSEA. V was pared by 3 bases and J by 1 base, with 3 bases of the junction left unmatched. Here the CDR3 DNA reads TGCAGCGTTGAGGCTAGCGGGAGGGAGAACACCGGGGAGCTGTTTTTT. Translation gives CSVEASGRENTGELFF.